Following are 3 T cell receptor beta chains from one sample sequenced in a study of glioma-infiltrating T cells. Amplification of TCR alpha and beta CDR3 regions from RNA used iRepertoire nested multiplex PCR. TCRdb used MiXCR to reprocess the multiplex PCR reads, holding one entry per CDR3 protein. The sample gives about 180,000 distinct CDR3 sequences, more than 35% of which show up once; about 5.2% is in the top ten. Sequenced input: glioma tissue, nonneoplastic brain tissue, or PBMCs (not recorded which). Source of these receptors: a human donor with low-grade glioma or glioblastoma, undergoing nonglioma brain surgery, or in good health (not recorded which).

This clonotype appeared a single time. A read error may be the cause here, since a much bigger clone is one base away. No conserved phenylalanine or tryptophan ends this CDR3, so it is likely a read error. The V gene is TRBV20-1, the J gene TRBJ2-7; 9 positions agree with TRBD2. V trimming: 5 bases; J trimming: 7 bases; junction bases outside the gene matches: 9. This CDR3 comprises 13 residues. CDR1 DFQATT and CDR2 SNEGSKA come from the germline V gene (reference sequence). The CDR3: CSALAGPLREQYL. The CDR3 DNA is TGCAGTGCTCTAGCGGGGCCTTTAAGGGAGCAGTACCTC.

This rearrangement joins TRBV5-1 to TRBJ2-7; either TRBD1 or TRBD2 may supply D (6 bases each). Germline V gives CDR1 SGHRS, CDR2 YFSETQ. This CDR3 is built from 14 residues. V lost 0 bases and J 6 bases, leaving 13 bases between the germline ends. The CDR3 is CASSLEVGGSEQYF. The CDR3 DNA follows: TGCGCCAGCAGCTTGGAGGTCGGGGGCTCCGAGCAGTACTTC.

Many counts were recorded for this clonotype. Compared with germline, one end of the junction differs, possibly owing to a read error. This chain links TRBV4-1 with TRBJ2-3; maybe TRBD2 (6 bases). CDR1 and CDR2 from the germline V gene are MGHRA and YSYEKL. This CDR3 comprises 14 residues. The CDR3 nucleotides read TGCGCCAGCAGCCAATCCCGGGACTCAGTTACTTTGGATTTT. This encodes CASSQSRDSVTLDF.